This T cell receptor beta chain was profiled in a study of blood T cell repertoires in COVID-19. Study as a whole: Samples taken during acute and convalescent COVID-19 were collected in the United States, Italy and Spain. From T cells, B-cell-depleted T cells, or PBMCs came the material, which was cDNA or gDNA.

Authors' data handling: Cell counts per sample came from amplifying reference gene primers. The assay was immunoSEQ multiplex PCR, and TCRdb's table has in-frame clones only and misses some. V and J calls plus clone size are reproduced from that table; the DNA served to infer D and trimming. This table has roughly 280,000 clones, roughly 86% appearing once. Germline loops: CDR1 SQVTM, CDR2 ANQGSEA. V was clipped by 8 bases and J by 5 bases; unmatched bases: 9. This CDR3 is 12 amino acids long. The sample comprised peripheral blood. The rearrangement uses TRBV29-1 and TRBJ2-7; the match to TRBD2 covers 7 bases. This TCR came from a man aged 40-49 years with active or convalescent COVID-19. The CDR3 region is CSSSGRGNEQYF. The CDR3 region has the DNA TGCAGCTCCTCAGGGCGGGGGAACGAGCAGTACTTC.